Detailed here is one TCR beta chain. The sample holds a few counts of this clonotype. This receptor's antigen is unknown. The record has no base qualities; no much larger clone is one base away. Systemically healthy Caucasian individuals from Russia, approximately 39 in total and aged roughly 6 to 100 years, were included as donors. About 10 milliliters of peripheral blood were drawn from each donor into EDTA-treated Vacutainer tubes. PBMCs were isolated by Ficoll-Paque density-gradient centrifugation, with at least 6 million obtained per sample. Trizol reagent was used to extract total RNA from PBMCs, with at least 5 micrograms per sample. The percentages of naive CD45RAhigh/CD27high T cells were determined by flow cytometry on a PBMC aliquot from every donor. The CDR3 runs 14 amino acids, cysteine and phenylalanine included. This entry keeps only the CDR3 DNA: 42 bases, framed from base 1. CDR1 and CDR2 are drawn from the germline V gene (reference sequence): MNHEY, SMNVEV.

These data belong to a study of blood T cells in healthy people across ages (dated by TCRdb to about 2015). Regarding the complete study: In model experiments, template switching captured about one uniquely barcoded TCR beta cDNA molecule for every two T cells. The study measured age-related changes in TCR beta repertoire diversity using deep sequencing normalized with unique cDNA molecular identifiers. The donors were divided into four age groups: young (average approximately 17 years), middle-aged (approximately 39), aged (around 67) and long-lived (82). For two donors (one aged 18 to 30 and one aged 80 or older), the study analyzed two additional independent replicas of 1 million unique cDNA reads from the same blood draw. What the research found in general, with its limitations: Because donor CMV infection status was unknown, age-related changes in expanded clonotypes were potentially confounded. Conclusive comparison of naive and antigen-experienced compartments was prevented by the profiling of bulk unsorted PBMCs. Compared with the aged group, the long-lived group had more naive CD4+ T cells, fewer expanded clones and increased TCR diversity, a pattern suggesting age selection. There was a strong correlation between observed TCR beta diversity and the percentage of naive T cells measured by flow cytometry. Estimates of total diversity based on one million sequenced T cells were considered lower bounds and underestimates. As age increased, observed TCR beta diversity per million T cells dropped in a roughly linear way, and a significant reduction was already evident by age 40.

Library generation was performed with 5' RACE. The instrument given in TCRdb is Illumina HiSeq 2500. A second roughly 6 to 12 cycle PCR used a sample-barcoded 5' primer and a J-beta primer mix. A template-switch 5' adaptor carrying 12 random nucleotides introduced a unique molecular identifier onto each TCR beta cDNA molecule. Each sample yielded at least 3 million CDR3-containing paired-end reads. All of the RNA was converted into first-strand cDNA using the Mint cDNA synthesis kit, with a TRBC-specific oligonucleotide serving as the primer. All cDNA was treated with uracil-DNA glycosylase and then went through a first 18-cycle PCR with the universal primers M1SS and BC2_uni_R. The original pipeline was this. For normalization, 1 million high-quality reads, each with a distinct molecular identifier, were randomly selected from each sample. Instead of being binned into consensus sequences, reads that shared molecular identifiers were thrown out. MiTCR, with a Q25 quality threshold and the strictest error-elimination algorithm, was used for CDR3 identification, clonotype clustering and error correction. A nonparametric unseen species model with Euler transformation was used to estimate lower-bound total TCR beta diversity. Using fastp at Q25 and MiXCR, TCRdb reprocessed the public reads and kept productive beta chains. Each entry is one CDR3 protein sequence, shown with its most common DNA and genes. For this entry, the V and J calls and clone size follow TCRdb and not the study's own pipeline. The sample records 600,000 to 900,000 distinct CDR3 sequences, roughly 25% of which are singletons. Around 3% of the sample is held by the ten biggest clonotypes.

The data also belong to a second study, concerning T cells of mothers and their children. From the second report: Nine systemically healthy Caucasian individuals, comprising three mothers and their six children, were included as donors. cDNA synthesis consumed the entire amount of extracted RNA, loaded at around 1.5 ug RNA in each 15 ul reaction. Sample barcodes and 2-4 random nucleotides were added via the M1S primer in the second PCR. Each mother yielded over 9.5 million TCR beta CDR3 reads and each child 2.5 million to 3.5 million reads. In both related and unrelated pairs, thymic selection shapes the output of TCR recombination in a similar way, with inherited differences having only a minor effect. Normalized repertoire overlap was always found to be slightly, but never significantly, higher in related mother-child pairs than in unrelated mother-child pairs. Persistent microchimeric T cell clones were not detected, at a sensitivity of approximately 100 clones per million clonotypes. Deep NGS was used in the study to compare the TCR beta repertoires of mothers and children and to look for features that separate related mother-child pairs from unrelated individuals. Mothers averaged around 40 +/- 4 years of age and children averaged approximately 11 +/- 4 years. After adapters were ligated using NEBNext reagents, the libraries underwent 100+100 nt paired-end sequencing on an Illumina HiSeq 2000. To prevent cross-contamination, the mother and child libraries were prepared one month apart and sequenced in separate runs. Each donor had between 500,000 and 2,000,000 distinct TCR beta clonotypes identified. Naive TCR beta clonotypes were estimated from low-frequency clonotypes matched to each donor's FACS-determined naive share, without sorting.

The receptor chain draws on TRBV27 and TRBJ2-5; 8 of the junction bases match TRBD1. The end of the DNA aligns better with TRBJ2-7, so the J call may be wrong. The source is a boy younger than 18 in good health. Sequencing was carried out using blood. The CDR3 corresponds to CASRSSQGVREQYF. The nucleotide sequence reads as follows: TGTGCCAGCAGGTCCTCACAGGGGGTTCGCGAGCAGTACTTC.